These 25 T cell receptor beta chains share one sample of origin, sequenced in a study of shared clonotypes between healthy human individuals. Clones were read by immunoSEQ multiplex PCR, and TCRdb kept only the in-frame ones, dropping some. The sample holds approximately 2.5 million clones, roughly 92% seen once. The source material was naive CD4+ T cells sorted from blood. The subset here: CD45RA+ positively selected. The receptors were sampled from a man between 18 and 35 years old in good health.

The chain carries TRBV11-1 and TRBJ2-2; D gene ambiguous. This CDR3 is built from 12 residues. Trimming stripped 5 bases from V and 7 bases from J, with 8 bases between. The germline V gene encodes CDR1 SGHAT and CDR2 FQDESV (reference sequence). The CDR3: CASSRISGELFF. CDR3 in DNA: TGTGCCAGCAGCAGGATCAGCGGGGAGCTGTTTTTT.

As for this clone: Because the CDR3's place on the DNA is in doubt, the DNA is left out and the CDR3 is given as listed by TCRdb. V usage is TRBV21-1 and J usage is TRBJ2-4; the table's D gene call, TRBD1, was not cross checked with the DNA. TRBV21-1 is a listed pseudogene. The CDR3 region is 15 residues in length, termini included. The CDR3 here is CASSKFGTGTDIQYF.

The chain joins TRBV28 to TRBJ2-7, with 8 nucleotides matching TRBD2. V trimming: 3 bases; J trimming: 2 bases; junction bases outside the gene matches: 6. Germline V gene sequence: CDR1 MDHEN, CDR2 SYDVKM. The CDR3 sequence is 15 residues long. The CDR3 coding sequence is TGTGCCAGCAGTTTGGGGGGACTAGACCCCTACGAGCAGTACTTC. This codes for CASSLGGLDPYEQYF.

The rearrangement joins TRBV5-6 to TRBJ1-4; no firm D call. CDR3 length: 13 residues. The ends were cut back, 0 bases at V and 6 bases at J, with 6 bases in the middle. CDR1 SGHDT and CDR2 YYEEEE come from the germline V gene. This CDR3 is CASSLVPDEKLFF. The CDR3 nucleotides are TGTGCCAGCAGCTTGGTGCCCGATGAAAAACTGTTTTTT.

Turning to this clone: This CDR3 is also generated by other DNA sequences in the sample. The chain is built from TRBV4-1 and TRBJ1-4; 8 bases match TRBD1. CDR1 is MGHRA and CDR2 is YSYEKL in the germline V gene. There are 16 residues in the CDR3. Trimming took 3 bases from V and 0 from J; bases not matched to a gene: 3. The CDR3 sequence: CASSQVTGATNEKLFF. In DNA form, the CDR3 reads TGCGCCAGCAGCCAGGTGACAGGGGCAACTAATGAAAAACTGTTTTTT.

This clone occurred a few times. This chain links TRBV30 with TRBJ1-1; no clear D gene. Germline V gene data show CDR1 as GTSNPN and CDR2 as SVGIG (reference sequence). The CDR3 extends over 12 amino acids. The CDR3 protein is CAGWVTHTEAFF. The CDR3 coding sequence is TGTGCTGGTTGGGTGACTCACACTGAAGCTTTCTTT. The full variable domain, rest sourced from reference TRBV30 and TRBJ1-1, is SQTIHQWPATLVQPVGSPLSLECTVEGTSNPNLYWYRQAAGRGLQLLFYSVGIGQISSEVPQNLSASRPQDRQFILSSKKLLLSDSGFYLCAGWVTHTEAFFGQGTRLTVV.

About this clone itself: The same CDR3 also results from other DNA sequences found in this sample. The CDR3 DNA reads as TGTGCCACCAGCAGGGACACCCAAGAGACCCAGTACTTC. Its protein product is CATSRDTQETQYF. The genes are TRBV15 and TRBJ2-5; D might be TRBD1 (5 bases). V was clipped by 3 bases and J by 1 base, with 6 bases between them. Germline V gene lookup returns CDR1 LNHNV and CDR2 YYDKDF (reference sequence). This CDR3 region has 13 residues.

V and J are TRBV2 and TRBJ1-3; the D gene is possibly TRBD1 (6 bases). Germline V CDR1 and CDR2: SNHLY, FYNNEI. This CDR3 is built from 16 residues. V was clipped by 6 bases and J by 0 bases, with 15 bases between them. This CDR3 reads CASRDPGAPSGNTIYF. DNA for the CDR3: TGTGCCAGCAGGGATCCAGGGGCCCCCTCTGGAAACACCATATATTTT.

This clone appeared a single time. The chain joins TRBV9 to TRBJ2-2, with D possibly called TRBD1 or TRBD2 (5 bases each). V was trimmed by 3 bases and J by 3 bases, leaving 15 bases between them. CDR1 SGDLS and CDR2 YYNGEE come from the germline V gene. The CDR3 has 16 residues. The CDR3 reads CASSAKPGPYTGELFF. The CDR3 DNA reads as TGTGCCAGCAGCGCCAAGCCGGGACCTTACACCGGGGAGCTGTTTTTT.

The chain recombines TRBV5-1 with TRBJ2-5; 8 nucleotides agree with TRBD1. Trimming took 4 bases from V and 2 from J; bases not matched to a gene: 7. Per the germline V gene, CDR1 is SGHRS and CDR2 is YFSETQ. This CDR3 contains 15 residues. The CDR3 loop is CASSRETGAQETQYF. DNA of the CDR3: TGCGCCAGCAGCCGGGAGACAGGGGCTCAAGAGACCCAGTACTTC.

The gene calls are TRBV6-4 and TRBJ2-3; 12 bases line up with TRBD2. Per germline, CDR1 MRHNA and CDR2 SNTAGT. The CDR3 has 16 amino acids. With V trimmed by 5 bases and J by 1 base, 4 bases remained unmatched. For the CDR3, the DNA is TGTGCCAGCAGTCCGAGGACTAGCGGGGGCACAGATACGCAGTATTTT. Translated, it gives CASSPRTSGGTDTQYF.

The V call is TRBV7-2, the J call TRBJ2-3; D remains unclear. Per the germline V gene, CDR1 is SGHTA and CDR2 is FQGNSA. The ends were cut back, 4 bases at V and 5 bases at J, with 13 bases in the middle. The CDR3 spans 14 residues. CDR3 DNA sequence: TGTGCCAGCAGCTCCGACCAGTCAGGAGATACGCAGTATTTT. Translation: CASSSDQSGDTQYF. Looking up the rest from reference TRBV7-2 and TRBJ2-3 gives the full variable domain: GAGVSQSPSNKVTEKGKDVELRCDPISGHTALYWYRQSLGQGLEFLIYFQGNSAPDKSGLPSDRFSAERTGGSVSTLTIQRTQQEDSAVYLCASSSDQSGDTQYFGPGTRLTVL.

V usage is TRBV5-4 and J usage is TRBJ2-7, with D perhaps matching TRBD2 (7 bases). Per germline, CDR1 SGHNT and CDR2 YYREEE (reference sequence). Trimming took off 1 base at V and 3 bases at J, with 11 bases between the two ends. The CDR3 contains 14 residues. CDR3 sequence reads: CASSLPGGYYEQYF. The CDR3 nucleotides are TGTGCCAGCAGCTTGCCGGGGGGCTACTACGAGCAGTACTTC.

The gene calls are TRBV4-3 and TRBJ2-1; D gene ambiguous. Between the trimmed V and J ends, which lost 2 bases and 10 bases, there was a span of 15 bases. This CDR3 spans 14 amino acids. Germline V gene data show CDR1 as LGHNA and CDR2 as YSLEER. Here the CDR3 reads CASSQTDSAWEQFF. In DNA form, the CDR3 reads TGCGCCAGCAGCCAAACCGATTCTGCGTGGGAGCAGTTCTTC.

The CDR3 protein is CASSAGYNEQFF. The CDR3 DNA is TGTGCCAGCAGTGCGGGCTACAATGAGCAGTTCTTC. The gene calls are TRBV6-6 and TRBJ2-1, with TRBD2 as a possible D gene (5 bases). The CDR3 is 12 residues long. Deletions cut 5 bases from V and 3 bases from J, with 5 bases between. CDR1 and CDR2 from the germline V gene are MNHNY and SVGAGI (reference sequence).

The chain recombines TRBV5-1 with TRBJ1-4; 8 bases match TRBD1. Germline CDR1 SGHRS, CDR2 YFSETQ. The CDR3 runs to 14 residues. Trimming at V came to 5 bases and at J to 10 bases, leaving 10 bases not matched to a gene. The CDR3 DNA sequence: TGCGCCAGCAGTCTCGACAGGGGAGGTGGAAAACTGTTTTTT. Its protein is CASSLDRGGGKLFF.

The J gene is TRBJ2-3, the V gene TRBV6-6; 10 nucleotides agree with TRBD1. Unmatched junction bases numbered 9, after V lost 6 bases and J lost 6 bases. Germline loops: CDR1 MNHNY, CDR2 SVGAGI (reference sequence). This CDR3 comprises 15 residues. The chain's CDR3 is CASSHRDRGGDTQYF. DNA of the CDR3: TGTGCCAGCAGCCACCGGGACAGGGGCGGTGATACGCAGTATTTT.

The rearrangement joins TRBV5-1 to TRBJ1-1; no reliable D call. V was cut by 4 bases and J by 0 bases, with 16 bases left in between. The length of the CDR3 is 16 residues. CDR1 SGHRS and CDR2 YFSETQ come from the germline V gene. CDR3 loop: CASSPFQGPMNTEAFF. The CDR3 nucleotides are TGCGCCAGCAGCCCATTTCAAGGCCCAATGAACACTGAAGCTTTCTTT.

As for this clone: Other nucleotide sequences from this sample produce the same CDR3. J is TRBJ2-3 and V is TRBV5-1; D gene ambiguous. V shed 5 bases and J shed 3 bases, with 7 bases lying between them. Germline V gene sequence: CDR1 SGHRS, CDR2 YFSETQ. The CDR3 spans 12 residues. CDR3 sequence reads: CASSVGTDTQYF. The CDR3, as DNA: TGCGCCAGCAGTGTTGGGACAGATACGCAGTATTTT.

V is TRBV5-4 and J is TRBJ2-7; a weak D match, TRBD2 (5 bases). V shed 6 bases and J shed 0 bases, with 19 bases lying between them. This CDR3 is 16 amino acids long. Germline CDR1 reads SGHNT; CDR2 reads YYREEE (reference sequence). This chain's CDR3 is CASIGIGPEGSYEQYF. CDR3 in DNA: TGTGCCAGCATCGGAATCGGCCCCGAGGGCTCCTACGAGCAGTACTTC.

J is TRBJ2-3 and V is TRBV6-1, with 8 bases lining up with TRBD2. Germline values: CDR1 MNHNS, CDR2 SASEGT. Trimming removed 5 bases from V and 6 bases from J; junction bases left unmatched: 7. There are 14 residues in the CDR3. The DNA for the CDR3 is TGTGCCAGCAGTAATGCGGGGGGCCTTGATACGCAGTATTTT. Translated, it gives CASSNAGGLDTQYF.

The rearrangement joins TRBV27 to TRBJ2-5, with a possible D match to TRBD1 (6 bases). Germline CDR1 and CDR2: MNHEY and SMNVEV (reference sequence). Trimming took 4 bases from V and 4 from J, leaving 16 bases between them. The CDR3 is 15 amino acids. The CDR3 DNA sequence: TGTGCCAGCAGTTCGCCGAGGCTAGGGGGAGAGACCCAGTACTTC. It translates to CASSSPRLGGETQYF.

The chain combines TRBV4-3 with TRBJ2-7; 11 positions agree with TRBD2. The CDR3 has 19 residues. CDR1 and CDR2 from the germline V gene are LGHNA and YSLEER. V shed 0 bases and J 6 bases; nucleotides not matched to a gene: 16. The CDR3 here is CASSQEADSGRGAGVEQYF. CDR3 DNA sequence: TGCGCCAGCAGCCAAGAGGCCGATAGCGGGAGGGGAGCTGGTGTCGAGCAGTACTTC.

As DNA, the CDR3 is TGTGCCAGCCTTCGGGGGGTTGGACTAGCGGGAGATTATACGCAGTATTTT. This translates into CASLRGVGLAGDYTQYF. The chain combines TRBV6-4 with TRBJ2-3, with 13 positions matching TRBD2. V was clipped by 8 bases and J by 7 bases; unmatched bases: 15. The CDR3 length is 17 residues. Germline CDR1 and CDR2: MRHNA and SNTAGT.

The V and J genes are TRBV2 and TRBJ2-2, with 9 bases lining up with TRBD2. The CDR3 covers 14 residues. V lost 6 bases to trimming and J lost 7 bases; unmatched junction nucleotides: 6. The germline V gene has CDR1 SNHLY and CDR2 FYNNEI. In nucleotides, the CDR3 is TGTGCCAGCAGGCGGGAGGGCCCGGTCGGGGAGCTGTTTTTT. Amino acids: CASRREGPVGELFF.